This note documents a single TCR beta chain sequence. As yet, its antigen is unknown. Each PCR replicate from the sorted subsets contained 150 to 250 ng DNA, which is 25,000 to 30,000 T cell genomes. Profiling relied on immunoSEQ multiplex PCR, and the TCRdb table lists in-frame clones only, not all of them. The sample carries about 1,500,000 clones, roughly 95% recorded once. Donors were healthy HIV-negative adults without recently reported acute infections or vaccinations. Only Caucasian adults living in Nashville, Tennessee served as donors. The source of the sample is a study of shared clonotypes between healthy human individuals. Study-wide results and limits: Larger estimated richness was generally seen in naive subsets than in memory subsets.

The specimen was naive CD4+ T cells sorted from blood. The subset here: CD45RA+ positively selected. The sequence was collected from a man between 25 and 39 years old in good health.

Here the CDR3 reads CASSLVPGSGSYEQYF. The CDR3 coding sequence is TGCGCCAGCAGCTTGGTTCCCGGGAGTGGTTCCTACGAGCAGTACTTC. The chain is built from TRBV5-1 and TRBJ2-7; D might be TRBD2 (6 bases). The CDR3 is 16 amino acids. V gave up 0 bases and J gave up 1 base, with 14 bases separating them. Germline loops: CDR1 SGHRS, CDR2 YFSETQ. The whole variable domain, filled in from reference TRBV5-1 and TRBJ2-7, reads KAGVTQTPRYLIKTRGQQVTLSCSPISGHRSVSWYQQTPGQGLQFLFEYFSETQRNKGNFPGRFSGRQFSNSRSEMNVSTLELGDSALYLCASSLVPGSGSYEQYFGPGTRLTVT.